The 30 T cell receptor beta chains listed next were all sequenced from one sample in a study of shared clonotypes between healthy human individuals. CD45RO-negative CD8 cells positively selected for CCR7 made up the naive population, which excluded terminally differentiated effector memory CD45RA+ cells. This table comes from immunoSEQ multiplex PCR, and its TCRdb copy is limited to in-frame clones, with some not included. Found here are about 2 million clones, about 94% of them singletons; the top ten hold around 1.1%. What was sequenced was naive CD8+ T cells sorted from blood. The origin of the receptors is a man between 18 and 29 years old in good health.

The count of this clone is one. This chain joins TRBV6-1 and TRBJ2-7, with TRBD1 matching 7 bases. The CDR3 is 12 amino acids. CDR1 MNHNS and CDR2 SASEGT come from the germline V gene. The CDR3 region has the DNA TGTGACACCCGGGACAGAGCCTACGAGCAGTACTTC. Its protein is CDTRDRAYEQYF.

The genes are TRBV5-4 and TRBJ2-7; the D is unclear. V gave up 2 bases and J gave up 0 bases, with 9 bases separating them. The CDR3 runs to 14 residues. Germline V gives CDR1 SGHNT, CDR2 YYREEE (reference sequence). The CDR3 protein is CASSFSANSYEQYF. In DNA form, the CDR3 reads TGTGCCAGCAGCTTCAGCGCGAACTCCTACGAGCAGTACTTC.

The chain carries TRBV11-1 and TRBJ2-7; D not certain. Germline V CDR1 and CDR2: SGHAT, FQDESV (reference sequence). Trimming took off 2 bases at V and 4 bases at J, with 12 bases between the two ends. The CDR3 is 14 residues long. This CDR3 reads CASSLTPEPYEQYF. In nucleotides, the CDR3 is TGTGCCAGCAGCTTAACGCCAGAGCCATACGAGCAGTACTTC.

Here the CDR3 DNA reads TGTGCCAGCAGTGACCTCGGGACTAGTTTGCCGAATGAGCAGTTCTTC. Its translation: CASSDLGTSLPNEQFF. The chain couples TRBV6-1 to TRBJ2-1; 8 bases line up with TRBD2. The junction had 11 bases not matched to a gene; V was cut back by 3 bases and J by 7 bases. In germline, CDR1 is MNHNS, CDR2 SASEGT. There are 16 residues in the CDR3.

V is TRBV2 and J is TRBJ1-6; D remains unclear. The CDR3 covers 12 residues. V was trimmed by 4 bases and J by 9 bases, leaving 7 bases between them. Germline CDR1 is SNHLY and CDR2 is FYNNEI. The CDR3, as DNA: TGTGCCAGCAGTGCTGGGGTTTCACCCCTCCACTTT. Translating gives CASSAGVSPLHF.

The chain is built from TRBV5-1 and TRBJ2-7, with D perhaps assigned TRBD1 or TRBD2 (5 bases each). This CDR3 spans 12 amino acids. Trimming left V 3 bases short and J 5 bases short, with 9 bases between. Germline CDR1 is SGHRS and CDR2 is YFSETQ. Here the CDR3 reads CASSWGTDEQYF. The CDR3 DNA reads as TGCGCCAGCAGCTGGGGGACCGACGAGCAGTACTTC. Combining the CDR3 with reference TRBV5-1 and TRBJ2-7 gives the whole variable domain KAGVTQTPRYLIKTRGQQVTLSCSPISGHRSVSWYQQTPGQGLQFLFEYFSETQRNKGNFPGRFSGRQFSNSRSEMNVSTLELGDSALYLCASSWGTDEQYFGPGTRLTVT.

This clone was seen once. The rearrangement uses TRBV19 and TRBJ1-2, with D maybe TRBD1 (6 bases). V lost 2 bases and J lost 1, with 23 bases in between. Germline V gene sequence: CDR1 LNHDA, CDR2 SQIVND (reference sequence). This CDR3 has 19 amino acids. The CDR3: CASSIKDRTHWNFNYGYTF. The DNA of the CDR3 is TGTGCCAGTAGTATAAAGGACAGAACCCATTGGAATTTTAACTATGGCTACACCTTC.

The chain joins TRBV4-1 to TRBJ2-2; 12 positions agree with TRBD1. The CDR3 sequence is 16 residues long. The germline V gene encodes CDR1 MGHRA and CDR2 YSYEKL. J lost 6 bases, V lost 1 base, and 3 bases had no gene match. The DNA of the CDR3 is TGCGCCAGCAGCCAAGTGGGACAGGGGGCCGCCGGGGAGCTGTTTTTT. Amino acids: CASSQVGQGAAGELFF.

V gene TRBV6-5 combines with J gene TRBJ2-7; D is unresolved. From germline, CDR1 is MNHEY and CDR2 SVGAGI. With 0 bases removed from V and 2 bases from J, the gap between germline ends came to 14 bases. The CDR3 is made up of 16 amino acids. CDR3 bases: TGTGCCAGCAGTTACTCGATCGGGCACGAAGCCTACGAGCAGTACTTC. Protein product: CASSYSIGHEAYEQYF.

The rearrangement uses TRBV4-3 and TRBJ1-2; 8 bases are shared with TRBD1. The CDR3 covers 16 residues. The ends lost 0 bases at V and 7 bases at J; junction bases unmatched: 10. In germline, CDR1 is LGHNA, CDR2 YSLEER. In nucleotides, the CDR3 is TGCGCCAGCAGCCAAGATTCCACAGGGGGTTATAGTGGCTACACCTTC. Amino acid sequence: CASSQDSTGGYSGYTF.

The chain employs TRBV5-6 and TRBJ2-7, with 9 bases fitting TRBD2. Germline loops: CDR1 SGHDT, CDR2 YYEEEE. This CDR3 is 15 amino acids long. V lost 4 bases and J lost 7; bases outside the gene matches: 12. CDR3 protein: CASSPSSGRFGEQYF. DNA of the CDR3: TGTGCCAGCAGCCCCTCGAGCGGGAGGTTCGGTGAGCAGTACTTC. Based on the CDR3 plus reference TRBV5-6 and TRBJ2-7, the full variable domain is DAGVTQSPTHLIKTRGQQVTLRCSPKSGHDTVSWYQQALGQGPQFIFQYYEEEERQRGNFPDRFSGHQFPNYSSELNVNALLLGDSALYLCASSPSSGRFGEQYFGPGTRLTVT.

This chain joins TRBV19 and TRBJ2-7, with 8 bases lining up with TRBD1. Looked up from germline, CDR1 is LNHDA and CDR2 is SQIVND (reference sequence). CDR3 length: 14 amino acids. With V trimmed by 5 bases and J by 4 bases, 7 bases remained unmatched. The CDR3 protein is CASSWQGADYEQYF. The CDR3 coding sequence is TGTGCCAGTAGTTGGCAGGGGGCTGATTACGAGCAGTACTTC.

This rearrangement joins TRBV20-1 to TRBJ1-5; the D gene is possibly TRBD1 (5 bases). Germline V gene data show CDR1 as DFQATT and CDR2 as SNEGSKA (reference sequence). The CDR3 is made up of 11 amino acids. This CDR3 reads CRPRVNQPQHF. As DNA, the CDR3 is TGCCGCCCCAGGGTAAATCAGCCCCAGCATTTT.

Comments on this clone: Additional DNA sequences in this sample encode the identical CDR3. The chain joins TRBV4-1 to TRBJ1-1; 7 bases agree with TRBD1. CDR3 length: 15 amino acids. The germline CDR1 and CDR2 sequences are MGHRA and YSYEKL. With 3 bases clipped from V and 1 base from J, the junction kept 5 bases outside the gene matches. As DNA, the CDR3 is TGCGCCAGCAGCCAGACCGGACAGGCGAACACTGAAGCTTTCTTT. Translated, it gives CASSQTGQANTEAFF.

This rearrangement joins TRBV7-2 to TRBJ1-5; D is possibly TRBD1 (5 bases). Germline assignment: CDR1 SGHTA and CDR2 FQGNSA. Deletions cut 5 bases from V and 3 bases from J, with 14 bases between. The CDR3 spans 15 residues. The CDR3: CASSGMGGVNQPQHF. In nucleotides, the CDR3 is TGTGCCAGCAGCGGCATGGGGGGGGTCAATCAGCCCCAGCATTTT.

This clone was counted a few times. This chain connects TRBV29-1 to TRBJ2-5; 7 nucleotides align to TRBD2. Germline CDR1 SQVTM, CDR2 ANQGSEA. The CDR3 sequence is 14 residues long. V dropped 7 bases and J dropped 1; count of bases not matched to a gene: 9. CDR3 coding DNA: TGCAGCGGTACCGCCTTAGCGGGCCAAGAGACCCAGTACTTC. This sequence encodes CSGTALAGQETQYF.

The rearrangement uses TRBV5-1 and TRBJ1-2; no firm D call. There are 14 residues in the CDR3. From germline, CDR1 is SGHRS and CDR2 YFSETQ. V lost 2 bases and J lost 3, with 11 bases in between. The CDR3 region has the DNA TGCGCCAGCAGCTTTCAAGGATGGGACTATGGCTACACCTTC. Translated: CASSFQGWDYGYTF.

V gene TRBV7-9 combines with J gene TRBJ2-7; TRBD1 might be the D (6 bases). CDR1 and CDR2 (germline): SEHNR, FQNEAQ (reference sequence). The ends were cut back, 5 bases at V and 5 bases at J, with 13 bases in the middle. There are 13 residues in the CDR3. The DNA of the CDR3 is TGTGCCAGCAGCGATAACAGGGTCAACGAGCAGTACTTC. Protein product: CASSDNRVNEQYF.

The V call is TRBV6-6, the J call TRBJ2-1; TRBD2 might be the D (6 bases). The CDR3 runs 13 residues. Trimming pared 7 bases from V and 9 bases from J, leaving 16 bases between. Germline V CDR1 and CDR2: MNHNY, SVGAGI (reference sequence). The CDR3 loop reads CASIFSLGGEQFF. Written as DNA, the CDR3 is TGTGCCAGCATTTTTTCGCTCGGGGGTGAGCAGTTCTTC.

The chain is built from TRBV4-1 and TRBJ1-3; D ambiguous. V was trimmed by 1 base and J by 0 bases, leaving 10 bases between them. This CDR3 region has 16 residues. Germline CDR1 MGHRA, CDR2 YSYEKL. CDR3 protein: CASSQGGRNSGNTIYF. The CDR3 DNA follows: TGCGCCAGCAGCCAAGGAGGACGGAACTCTGGAAACACCATATATTTT.

The gene calls are TRBV4-3 and TRBJ2-7; TRBD2 aligns across 8 bases. Germline V gene data show CDR1 as LGHNA and CDR2 as YSLEER. Trimming cost V 5 bases and J 3 bases; bases outside gene matches: 3. This CDR3 spans 13 amino acids. The CDR3: CASSEGTSYEQYF. CDR3 DNA sequence: TGCGCCAGCAGCGAAGGGACTAGCTACGAGCAGTACTTC.

The chain couples TRBV30 to TRBJ1-1, with D unresolved. Germline V gives CDR1 GTSNPN, CDR2 SVGIG (reference sequence). V was shortened by 2 bases and J by 3 bases, with 10 bases between the two germline ends. This CDR3 is 13 amino acids long. In nucleotides, the CDR3 is TGTGCCTGGAGTTGGGCTGGCGACACTGAAGCTTTCTTT. Translating gives CAWSWAGDTEAFF.

This chain links TRBV6-5 with TRBJ2-5; D uncertain. V gave up 2 bases and J gave up 3 bases, with 13 bases separating them. The CDR3 runs 15 residues. Germline V gene lookup returns CDR1 MNHEY and CDR2 SVGAGI. As DNA, the CDR3 is TGTGCCAGCAGTTACGCGGCATATAATAAAGAGACCCAGTACTTC. Its translation: CASSYAAYNKETQYF.

J is TRBJ2-7 and V is TRBV7-9, with D perhaps matching TRBD1 (5 bases). V shed 5 bases and J shed 2 bases, with 16 bases lying between them. Germline-derived CDR1 and CDR2 are SEHNR and FQNEAQ (reference sequence). CDR3 size: 15 residues. The CDR3 reads CASSPNTGYPYEQYF. The DNA of the CDR3 is TGTGCCAGCAGCCCCAACACAGGATACCCCTACGAGCAGTACTTC. Full variable domain (missing parts from reference TRBV7-9 and TRBJ2-7): DTGVSQNPRHKITKRGQNVTFRCDPISEHNRLYWYRQTLGQGPEFLTYFQNEAQLEKSRLLSDRFSAERPKGSFSTLEIQRTEQGDSAMYLCASSPNTGYPYEQYFGPGTRLTVT.

This clone showed up just once. The V call is TRBV10-2, the J call TRBJ1-5; 12 nucleotides align to TRBD1. This CDR3 region has 16 residues. V gave up 0 bases and J gave up 5 bases; unmatched junction bases: 2. Looked up from germline, CDR1 is WSHSY and CDR2 is SAAADI. The CDR3 bases are TGCGCCAGCAGTGAGTCGGGACAGGGGGCCTATCAGCCCCAGCATTTT. This codes for CASSESGQGAYQPQHF.

The chain has TRBV6-4 and TRBJ2-2; D remains ambiguous. V dropped 6 bases and J dropped 2 bases, with 10 bases sitting between them. This CDR3 region has 14 residues. Germline V lookup: CDR1 MRHNA, CDR2 SNTAGT. CDR3 in DNA: TGTGCCAGCAGCCCGGATATAAACACCGGGGAGCTGTTTTTT. Residues: CASSPDINTGELFF.

The rearrangement uses TRBV28 and TRBJ2-5, with 8 positions matching TRBD1. The better agreement between TRBJ2-7 and the DNA end casts doubt on the J call. The CDR3 covers 15 residues. Germline CDR1 and CDR2: MDHEN and SYDVKM. The CDR3 loop reads CASSTRTGRFYEQYF. CDR3 DNA sequence: TGTGCCAGCAGTACACGGACAGGGAGGTTCTACGAGCAGTACTTC.

V gene TRBV6-5 combines with J gene TRBJ2-7; the D is unclear. Germline lookup yields CDR1 MNHEY and CDR2 SVGAGI. The CDR3 loop spans 15 amino acids. The ends were cut back, 0 bases at V and 1 base at J, with 10 bases in the middle. The DNA for the CDR3 is TGTGCCAGCAGTTACTCGGCACCAACTTCCTACGAGCAGTACTTC. The encoded protein is CASSYSAPTSYEQYF.

J is TRBJ1-3 and V is TRBV4-1; D perhaps matches TRBD1 (5 bases). V lost 0 bases, J lost 4 bases, and 19 bases lay in between. Germline CDR1 reads MGHRA; CDR2 reads YSYEKL. The CDR3 spans 18 residues. The DNA of the CDR3 is TGCGCCAGCAGCCAAGAAGTCGCCGGGACCGAATACGGAAACACCATATATTTT. It codes for CASSQEVAGTEYGNTIYF.

V gene TRBV5-6 combines with J gene TRBJ1-6, with 7 bases fitting TRBD1. From germline, CDR1 is SGHDT and CDR2 YYEEEE. CDR3 length equals 13 residues. V lost 2 bases and J lost 13; bases outside the gene matches: 6. This CDR3 is CASSFQGEWPLHF. CDR3 DNA: TGTGCCAGCAGCTTTCAGGGGGAGTGGCCCCTCCACTTT.